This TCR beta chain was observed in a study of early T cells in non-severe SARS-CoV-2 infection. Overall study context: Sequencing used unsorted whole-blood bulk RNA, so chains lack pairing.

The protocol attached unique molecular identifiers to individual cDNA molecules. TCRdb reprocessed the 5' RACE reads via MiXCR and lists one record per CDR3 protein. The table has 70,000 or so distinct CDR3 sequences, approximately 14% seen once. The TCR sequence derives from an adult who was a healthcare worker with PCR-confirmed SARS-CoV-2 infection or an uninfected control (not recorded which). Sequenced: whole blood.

Here the CDR3 DNA reads TGTGCCAGCAGCCTTGACCCTGGAAACACCATATATTTT. Its translation: CASSLDPGNTIYF. The gene calls are TRBV7-2 and TRBJ1-3; D is unresolved. In germline, CDR1 is SGHTA, CDR2 FQGNSA. V was trimmed by 5 bases and J by 2 bases, leaving 7 bases between them. The CDR3 spans 13 residues.